This T cell receptor (beta chain) is drawn from a study of T cell repertoires in cytomegalovirus infection. This clonotype was seen a few times. The target antigen is unknown. Each CDR3 protein is one row after TCRdb ran MiXCR on the reads. The sample has approximately 300,000 distinct CDR3 sequences; roughly 25% are singletons. V was clipped by 5 bases and J by 4 bases, with 11 bases between them. This CDR3 is built from 14 residues. Germline CDR1 LNHNV, CDR2 YYDKDF (reference sequence). This clonotype was sampled from a human donor in good health (CMV status not recorded). Some clones in this sample may be carry-over from other donors' samples. The input for sequencing was cultured PBMCs, taken from culture after CMV antigen stimulation. The rearrangement uses TRBV15 and TRBJ1-4; D is unclear. As DNA, the CDR3 is TGTGCCACCAGCGGATGGGATCATAATGAAAAACTGTTTTTT. This encodes CATSGWDHNEKLFF.